This T cell receptor (beta chain) was sequenced for a study of cytomegalovirus exposure and HLA in healthy donors. The PCR contained 60 Vbeta and 13 Jbeta primers. Clones were sequenced by immunoSEQ multiplex PCR, and TCRdb holds only the in-frame ones, with some missing. This table has approximately 170,000 clones, roughly 80% appearing once. The CDR3 has 13 residues. Trimming took off 6 bases at V and 1 base at J, with 7 bases between the two ends. Germline CDR1 MNHEY, CDR2 SMNVEV (reference sequence). The sequence was obtained from a male donor in good health and CMV-seronegative. The chain is built from TRBV27 and TRBJ2-4, with D possibly matching TRBD2 (5 bases). Specimen: PBMCs. The CDR3: CASSRGAKNIQYF. Written as DNA, the CDR3 is TGTGCCAGCAGCAGAGGGGCCAAAAACATTCAGTACTTC.